This TCR beta chain was sequenced for a study of CD8 T cells in ankylosing spondylitis (dated by TCRdb to about 2017). Background for the entire study: T cell receptor beta repertoires were profiled in healthy donors and ankylosing spondylitis patients so that disease-linked TCR variants could be found. The full study cohort was made up of about two dozen ankylosing spondylitis patients and fewer than 120 healthy donors. Samples of peripheral blood were taken, and for ankylosing spondylitis patients, synovial fluid was collected as well. Paper-wide results and their limitations: The disease-linked clones were reported to be significantly enriched in matched synovial fluid samples from ankylosing spondylitis patients. A CD8+ phenotype was shown by the disease-linked clones, which were found at relatively low frequencies in peripheral blood. Blood from ankylosing spondylitis patients appeared to be characterized by a TCR beta motif made up of under 10 highly homologous amino acid variants. Some motif variants were previously reported in synovial fluid and blood of reactive arthritis patients, suggesting common disease-initiation mechanisms.

This clonotype appeared many times. Its specific antigen is unknown. Base qualities are missing; no much larger clone stands one base away. These reads were obtained on an Illumina HiSeq 2500. TCR beta libraries were prepared by quantitative 5'-RACE with molecular barcodes. The authors processed their data as follows. Disease-linked TCR variants were identified with a new computational method built on a probabilistic model of VDJ rearrangement. TCRdb passed the public sequencing reads through fastp at Q25 and MiXCR, retaining productive beta sequences. A single entry per CDR3 protein holds the most common genes and DNA from its merged rows. The V and J calls follow TCRdb's processing rather than the paper's. For this sample the table gives around 150,000 distinct CDR3 sequences, of which roughly 10% were detected only once. 25% to 30% of the sample is held by the ten biggest clonotypes. Inclusive of the bounding cysteine and phenylalanine, the CDR3 is 15 residues long. Of all the DNA, just the CDR3 is kept, 45 bases in frame from base 1. Based on the germline V gene, the CDR1 and CDR2 sequences are MDHEN and SYDVKM. Germline trimming: 7 bases from V, 0 bases from J; junction bases outside gene matches: 8.

The sequence was collected from a male donor with ankylosing spondylitis or in good health (not recorded which). This chain is built from TRBV28 and TRBJ1-1, with 7 bases matching TRBD1. Sequencing was performed on blood, either unsorted or a sorted T cell fraction (not recorded which). Here is the DNA: TGTGCCAGCAACCCTCAGGGGGACATGAACACTGAAGCTTTCTTT. It specifies CASNPQGDMNTEAFF.